This TCR beta chain was captured by sequencing in a study of shared clonotypes between healthy human individuals. Sequenced by immunoSEQ multiplex PCR; TCRdb stores in-frame clones only, minus some. The sample holds 2 million to 2.5 million clones, 85% to 95% seen once. As regards this clone: As yet, its antigen is unknown.

General study results and limits: Between a handful of donors, naive CD4 clonotypes were shared at a level of roughly 5.5%.

This TCR came from a man between 18 and 29 years old in good health. Sequencing was performed on naive CD4+ T cells sorted from blood. Regarding subset: CD45RA+ positively selected.

The CDR3 spells CASSLRRDSATEAFF. DNA for the CDR3: TGCGCCAGCAGTCTACGCCGGGACAGTGCCACTGAAGCTTTCTTT. The chain has TRBV4-1 and TRBJ1-1, with TRBD1 matching 7 bases. V lost 6 bases, J lost 4 bases, and 11 bases stayed unmatched. CDR1 is MGHRA and CDR2 is YSYEKL in the germline V gene. This CDR3 spans 15 amino acids.